The entry that follows covers one T cell receptor beta chain sequence. Its antigen has not been determined. The record has no base qualities; no much larger clone is one base away. The germline V gene yields MDHEN for CDR1 and SYDVKM for CDR2. The CDR3 numbers 14 residues from cysteine through phenylalanine. Just the 42-base CDR3 DNA is kept, in frame starting at base 1. V lost 5 bases and J lost 3 bases, and the count of bases not matched to a germline gene is 7. The immunoSEQ Assay was used to sequence TCRbeta CDR3 regions. After extraction, genomic DNA underwent amplification by bias-controlled multiplex PCR, followed by high-throughput sequencing. Per the source publication's procedure: To quantify the absolute abundance of every unique TCRbeta CDR3 region, sequences were collapsed and filtered. Usable DNA was measured by amplifying reference genes present in all nucleated cells, and TCRbeta template counts were normalized to that usable DNA to estimate T cell fraction. Repertoire TCRs were annotated as SARS-CoV-2-specific when V gene, CDR3 amino acid sequence and J gene were exactly matched to a known reactive TCR set. The reference SARS-CoV-2 TCR set was derived from MIRA and filtered for enrichment in COVID-19-positive ImmuneCODE repertoires, a step that removed public or cross-reactive TCRs. Drawing on the MIRA antigens, annotated TCRs were analysed further at the level of specific ORF or position within ORF. Depth was the summed frequency of annotated unique rearrangements, while breadth was defined as annotated unique rearrangements over total unique productive rearrangements. Two-sided Wilcoxon rank-sum tests were used to compare TCR breadth between groups. What TCRdb holds here is the immuneACCESS table cut down to in-frame rearrangements. Part of the clones is not present; checked against another copy, under half of the missing clones reflect an unresolved V gene, and the others are unexplained. V, J and clone size derive from that table, while D and trimming were established from the DNA sequence. The sample yields some 390,000 clones; 75% to 90% were counted once. The ten top clones hold 1.9% of the sample.

The data belong to a study of Ad26.COV2.S vaccination and SARS-CoV-2 variants (dated by TCRdb to about 2021). Describing the broader study: Vaccine-arm donors came from COV1001, a multicentre, randomized, double-blind, placebo-controlled phase I-IIa trial of Ad26.COV2.S in healthy adults. Dosing of Ad26.COV2.S was intramuscular, at either 5x10^10 or 1x10^11 viral particles, delivered as one shot or as two shots spaced 56 days apart. TCRbeta repertoire sequencing served as the tool for gauging how specific and how broad the SARS-CoV-2-reactive T cell receptors were following Ad26.COV2.S vaccination. The TCR-sequenced set comprised around 30 samples: around 20 Ad26.COV2.S vaccine recipients, 5 placebo recipients and 8 SARS-CoV-2 convalescent individuals. Participants in the trial were split at random into five groups of five each, receiving low-dose or high-dose Ad26.COV2.S once or twice, or else placebo on both occasions. Throughout the experiments and outcome assessment, investigators stayed blinded to trial group allocation. Summary of the overall study and its limitations: Vaccine and placebo recipients had comparable non-spike TCR breadth, which fits with the vaccine containing only spike. According to the authors, total T cell responses may have been underestimated by the TCR breadth and depth analyses. After vaccination, spike-specific CD8+ and CD4+ T cell responses were reported to show substantial breadth. Compared with placebo recipients, Ad26.COV2.S recipients showed higher spike-specific TCR breadth (P = 0.0014). The study was not powered to compare responses between vaccine doses or regimens.

The treatment or condition label for this specimen denotes: over 15 received Ad26.COV2.S at low or high dose, single or two shots; several received placebo; per-sample allocation not given. For vaccine and placebo recipients, repertoires were sequenced using samples collected on day 63 after the first injection. Cohort 1b enrolled some 25 adults aged 18-55 years at a single site in Boston, USA, between 29 July and 7 August 2020. Ad26.COV2.S consisted of a replication-incompetent adenovirus type 26 vector by which a prefusion-stabilized SARS-CoV-2 spike protein from the original Wuhan strain was expressed.

Sequenced material: peripheral blood, taken in a trial of Ad26.COV2.S vaccine versus placebo. The receptor chain draws on TRBV28 and TRBJ2-7, with 7 bases matching TRBD1. This sequence was found in a person aged 18-65 years who received the Ad26.COV2.S COVID-19 vaccine or a placebo. Read as DNA, the sequence is TGTGCCAGCAGTCCACATACAGGGGACTACGAGCAGTACTTC. The resulting protein is CASSPHTGDYEQYF.